The next 20 T cell receptor beta chains were all read from a single sample in a study of neurological immune-mediated disorders. TCRdb independently ran MiXCR on the 5' RACE reads; one entry per CDR3 protein. The table has about 59,000 distinct CDR3 sequences, approximately 12% seen once; the top ten hold roughly 10%. Sequenced input: PBMCs. The receptors were gathered from a woman aged 60-75 years with HTLV-1-associated myelopathy (HAM/TSP).

This chain uses TRBV18 with TRBJ1-2; no clear D gene. The CDR3 totals 16 residues. Germline V gives CDR1 KGHSH, CDR2 LQKENI. The V gene lost 3 bases and the J gene lost 4 bases, with 18 bases spanning the gap. The DNA of the CDR3 is TGTGCCAGCTCACCCGAGAACCGCGTGGGTACCTATGGCTACACCTTC. Encoded protein: CASSPENRVGTYGYTF.

The genes are TRBV18 and TRBJ2-7; 12 bases are shared with TRBD1. CDR3 size: 15 residues. V shed 6 bases and J 3 bases; nucleotides not matched to a gene: 6. CDR1 KGHSH and CDR2 LQKENI come from the germline V gene. CDR3 coding DNA: TGTGCCAGCTCCGGGACAGGGGGCGCGGGCTACGAGCAGTACTTC. It translates to CASSGTGGAGYEQYF.

This clonotype was recorded at least ten times. The chain combines TRBV12-3 or TRBV12-4 with TRBJ1-1; the D is unclear. The CDR3 extends over 12 amino acids. Trimming removed 6 bases at V and 6 bases at J, with 11 bases between. The CDR3 region has the DNA TGTGCCAGCAGCAAGGGAACCCCTGAAGCTTTCTTT. This encodes CASSKGTPEAFF.

The chain carries TRBV6-1 and TRBJ2-7, with 9 bases matching TRBD1. The CDR3 is 15 residues long. The junction had 9 bases not matched to a gene; V was cut back by 6 bases and J by 3 bases. Germline-derived CDR1 and CDR2 are MNHNS and SASEGT. The CDR3 region is CASRRPGTGSYEQYF. The CDR3 DNA sequence: TGTGCCAGCAGGCGACCCGGGACAGGGAGCTACGAGCAGTACTTC.

This clonotype was seen ten or more times. This chain joins TRBV27 and TRBJ2-7, with D uncertain. Trimming pared 6 bases from V and 2 bases from J, leaving 11 bases between. The CDR3 loop spans 13 amino acids. Per the germline V gene, CDR1 is MNHEY and CDR2 is SMNVEV (reference sequence). CDR3 protein: CASRHPGPYEQYF. The CDR3, as DNA: TGTGCCAGCAGACACCCAGGCCCCTACGAGCAGTACTTC.

This clonotype was counted at least ten times. The chain joins TRBV20-1 to TRBJ2-1; tentatively, D is TRBD2 (5 bases). Trimming stripped 4 bases from V and 8 bases from J, with 9 bases between. Germline V CDR1 and CDR2: DFQATT, SNEGSKA (reference sequence). The CDR3 loop spans 11 amino acids. CDR3 DNA sequence: TGCAGTGCTACGGAGAGGGATGAGCAGTTCTTC. Protein sequence: CSATERDEQFF.

This clonotype showed up many times. This chain connects TRBV10-3 to TRBJ2-7, with TRBD2 identical over 9 bases. V lost 10 bases, J lost 5 bases, and 9 bases stayed unmatched. CDR3 length: 13 amino acids. Germline V gives CDR1 ENHRY, CDR2 SYGVKD. The CDR3 reads CATRDSGSHEQYF. Here the CDR3 DNA reads TGTGCCACCCGGGATAGCGGGAGCCACGAGCAGTACTTC.

This clonotype was observed at least ten times. The rearrangement links TRBV20-1 to TRBJ2-5, with 7 bases that match TRBD2. CDR3 length equals 13 residues. Per germline, CDR1 DFQATT and CDR2 SNEGSKA (reference sequence). V dropped 4 bases and J dropped 5; count of bases not matched to a gene: 7. CDR3 coding DNA: TGCAGTGCTATCGGACTAGTTGTGGAGACCCAGTACTTC. Residues: CSAIGLVVETQYF.

This clonotype has ten or more counts. The chain combines TRBV5-1 with TRBJ2-2; no firm D call. The CDR3 is 15 amino acids. V was trimmed by 4 bases and J by 0 bases, leaving 10 bases between them. The germline V gene has CDR1 SGHRS and CDR2 YFSETQ. The CDR3 sequence is CASSPQMSNTGELFF. CDR3 DNA: TGCGCCAGCAGCCCGCAGATGTCGAACACCGGGGAGCTGTTTTTT.

A few counts support this clonotype. This chain connects TRBV20-1 to TRBJ1-2; a possible D gene is TRBD1 (5 bases). V was shortened by 0 bases and J by 4 bases, with 24 bases between the two germline ends. The CDR3 covers 18 residues. Germline V CDR1 and CDR2: DFQATT, SNEGSKA (reference sequence). The CDR3 coding sequence is TGCAGTGCTAGAGATAGCCAGGGAGGAGGCGCTTCTTCCTATGGCTACACCTTC. Translation: CSARDSQGGGASSYGYTF.

This clonotype was seen many times. This chain links TRBV24-1 with TRBJ1-2; TRBD1 matches at 9 bases. This CDR3 has 13 residues. CDR1 and CDR2 from the germline V gene are KGHDR and SFDVKD. The V gene end was trimmed by 5 bases and the J gene end by 8 bases; junction bases not matched to a gene: 5. CDR3 amino acids: CATSGGTGLGYTF. The CDR3 coding sequence is TGTGCCACCAGTGGGGGGACAGGGCTCGGCTACACCTTC.

This clonotype was picked up many times. The chain has TRBV3-1 and TRBJ2-7, with TRBD2 matching over 11 bases. Germline V CDR1 and CDR2: LGHDT, YNNKEL (reference sequence). This CDR3 comprises 17 residues. Unmatched junction bases numbered 13, after V lost 4 bases and J lost 5 bases. The CDR3 is CASSLAFQTSGINEQYF. The CDR3 DNA reads TGTGCCAGCAGCCTCGCTTTCCAGACTAGCGGGATTAACGAGCAGTACTTC.

The table lists this clonotype with many counts. The chain couples TRBV5-1 to TRBJ2-7, with no clear D. CDR1 and CDR2 (germline): SGHRS, YFSETQ. V gave up 6 bases and J gave up 3 bases, with 19 bases separating them. The CDR3 loop spans 15 amino acids. The CDR3 sequence: CASTPFPSQDYEQYF. In DNA, the CDR3 is TGCGCCAGCACCCCTTTCCCTAGTCAGGACTACGAGCAGTACTTC.

The chain links TRBV12-2 to TRBJ1-2. TRBV12-2 is classified as a pseudogene. This CDR3 is 14 amino acids long. CDR3 in DNA: TGTGCAAGTCGCCAGCCGGAGGGGCAGAATGGCTACACCTTC. Translation gives CASRQPEGQNGYTF.

There are many counts of this clonotype. The chain uses TRBV13 and TRBJ2-3, with TRBD2 identical over 13 bases. Germline lookup yields CDR1 PRHDT and CDR2 FYEKMQ (reference sequence). With 5 bases clipped from V and 4 bases from J, the junction kept 6 bases outside the gene matches. The CDR3 runs 16 residues. This chain's CDR3 is CASSLGLAGAPDTQYF. The CDR3 DNA reads TGTGCCAGCAGCCTCGGACTAGCGGGAGCCCCAGATACGCAGTATTTT. The full variable domain, in which reference TRBV13 and TRBJ2-3 provide the parts outside the CDR3, is AAGVIQSPRHLIKEKRETATLKCYPIPRHDTVYWYQQGPGQDPQFLISFYEKMQSDKGSIPDRFSAQQFSDYHSELNMSSLELGDSALYFCASSLGLAGAPDTQYFGPGTRLTVL.

This clonotype was seen many times. The chain uses TRBV28 and TRBJ2-3; D remains ambiguous. Germline CDR1 is MDHEN and CDR2 is SYDVKM. The CDR3 consists of 17 residues. The V gene lost 4 bases and the J gene lost 4 bases, with 21 bases spanning the gap. CDR3 in amino acids: CASSSLPRVEYPDTQYF. CDR3 DNA sequence: TGTGCCAGCAGTTCGCTCCCCCGGGTCGAATACCCAGATACGCAGTATTTT. Filled out from reference TRBV28 and TRBJ2-3, the complete variable domain reads DVKVTQSSRYLVKRTGEKVFLECVQDMDHENMFWYRQDPGLGLRLIYFSYDVKMKEKGDIPEGYSVSREKKERFSLILESASTNQTSMYLCASSSLPRVEYPDTQYFGPGTRLTVL.

This clonotype was observed a handful of times. The chain employs TRBV5-1 and TRBJ2-1, with unresolved D. V was trimmed by 0 bases and J by 9 bases, leaving 13 bases between them. The germline V gene encodes CDR1 SGHRS and CDR2 YFSETQ. There are 14 residues in the CDR3. CDR3 bases: TGCGCCAGCAGCTTGGGTTACAGTATCGGTGAGCAGTTCTTC. Translating gives CASSLGYSIGEQFF.

Ten or more counts support this clonotype. The chain has TRBV5-6 and TRBJ2-7; 12 bases are shared with TRBD1. The CDR3 loop spans 15 amino acids. V shed 4 bases and J 6 bases; nucleotides not matched to a gene: 8. Germline CDR1 reads SGHDT; CDR2 reads YYEEEE. CDR3 amino acids: CASSPRGTGGGEQYF. The CDR3 nucleotides are TGTGCCAGCAGCCCGAGGGGGACAGGGGGCGGCGAGCAGTACTTC.

The genes are TRBV4-1 and TRBJ2-7; 8 bases fit TRBD2. After removal of 0 bases from V and 3 bases from J, the junction contained 7 bases not matched to a gene. Per germline, CDR1 MGHRA and CDR2 YSYEKL. The CDR3 runs 16 residues. This CDR3 reads CASSQDRTSGIYEQYF. CDR3 nucleotides: TGCGCCAGCAGCCAAGATCGCACTAGCGGAATCTACGAGCAGTACTTC.

This clonotype was found many times. The chain couples TRBV3-1 to TRBJ2-5, with D perhaps matching TRBD1 or TRBD2 (6 bases each). Germline V gene lookup returns CDR1 LGHDT and CDR2 YNNKEL (reference sequence). Trimming left V 0 bases short and J 7 bases short, with 15 bases between. CDR3 length equals 15 residues. The CDR3, as DNA: TGTGCCAGCAGCCAAGATGGGGGGATAGGGGGGACCCAGTACTTC. This sequence encodes CASSQDGGIGGTQYF.